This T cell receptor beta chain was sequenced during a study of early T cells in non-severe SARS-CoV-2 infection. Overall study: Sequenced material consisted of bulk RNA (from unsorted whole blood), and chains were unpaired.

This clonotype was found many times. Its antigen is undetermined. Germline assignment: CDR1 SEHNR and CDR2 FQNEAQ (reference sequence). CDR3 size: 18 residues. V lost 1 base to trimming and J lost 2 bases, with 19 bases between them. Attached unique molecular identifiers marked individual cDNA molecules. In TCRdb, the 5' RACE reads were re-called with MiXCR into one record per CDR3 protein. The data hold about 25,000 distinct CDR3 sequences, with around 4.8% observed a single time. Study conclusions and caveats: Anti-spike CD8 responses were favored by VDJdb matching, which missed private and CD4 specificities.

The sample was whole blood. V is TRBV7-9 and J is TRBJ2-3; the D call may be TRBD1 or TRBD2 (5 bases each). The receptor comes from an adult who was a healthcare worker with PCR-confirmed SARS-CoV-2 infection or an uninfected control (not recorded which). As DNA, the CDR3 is TGTGCCAGCAGCTTAGAGGTCGGGGCCAGGCGCCTCACAGATACGCAGTATTTT. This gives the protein CASSLEVGARRLTDTQYF.